This is a list of T cell receptor beta chains from one sample in a study of T cell responses to AZD1222 COVID-19 vaccine. Assay: immunoSEQ multiplex PCR; the TCRdb copy retains only in-frame clones and omits some. There are under 200,000 clones in the sample; 75% to 95% occur only once, and 1.5% lies in the top ten. The sample was peripheral blood, taken on day 0 of AZD1222 vaccination. The receptors derive from an adult in good health. CDR3s include the opening cysteine and the closing phenylalanine or tryptophan. D genes are given only for firm matches. Clone size appears in some rows only: once, few, many, or a class for an expanded clone.

v_gene	j_gene	abundance	d_gene	CDR3nt	CDR3aa
TRBV28	TRBJ1-2	once	NA	TGTGCCAGCAGTTTATTTTTGGTCGGCTACACCTTC	CASSLFLVGYTF
TRBV20-1	TRBJ1-2	NA	NA	TGCAGTGCTAGTCGCCGACAGATTGAAGGCTACACCTTC	CSASRRQIEGYTF
TRBV6-5	TRBJ1-2	NA	NA	TGTGCCAGCAGACACCCCGGGACCCATAATGGCTACACCTTC	CASRHPGTHNGYTF
TRBV6-5	TRBJ1-2	NA	TRBD1	TGTGCCAGCAGGACAGGGGGCGCGGGGAACTATGGCTACACCTTC	CASRTGGAGNYGYTF
TRBV30	TRBJ1-4	NA	NA	TGTGCCTGGAGTGTACGAGGGGGGAATGAAAAACTGTTTTTT	CAWSVRGGNEKLFF
TRBV20-1	TRBJ1-2	NA	NA	TGCAGTGCCCCCGGGGTGGAAGGCTACACCTTC	CSAPGVEGYTF
TRBV19	TRBJ1-5	NA	NA	TGTGCCAGTGTTAATCCGTGGGCGAATCAGCCCCAGCATTTT	CASVNPWANQPQHF
TRBV6-5	TRBJ1-6	NA	NA	TGTGCCAGCAGGAGGAGCCACCGCTTAAATTCACCCCTCCACTTT	CASRRSHRLNSPLHF
TRBV28	TRBJ2-3	NA	TRBD1	TGTGCCAGCAGTTTGTACAGGGGCGGCACAGATACGCAGTATTTT	CASSLYRGGTDTQYF
TRBV28	TRBJ2-7	NA	NA	TGTGCCAGCAGTTTTTCAGCTGGGATAAGGAGCGAGCAGTACTTC	CASSFSAGIRSEQYF
TRBV2	TRBJ1-6	NA	NA	TGTGCCAGCAGTGAAGGGTCAGGGTGGGGTAGTTCACCCCTCCACTTT	CASSEGSGWGSSPLHF
TRBV3-1/TRBV3-2	TRBJ2-1	NA	NA	TGTGCCAGCAGCCAAGATCGAGTTGGAAAAGATGAGCAGTTCTTC	CASSQDRVGKDEQFF
TRBV4-3	TRBJ1-2	NA	NA	TGCGCCAGCAGCCAAAGGGGCGACATGGCGGATGGCTACACCTTC	CASSQRGDMADGYTF
TRBV6-5	TRBJ2-3	few	NA	TGTGCCAGCAGATTACAGGGACCAGATACGCAGTATTTT	CASRLQGPDTQYF
TRBV7-3	TRBJ1-1	NA	NA	TGTGCCAGCAGCTTAAGGGATAACACTGAAGCTTTCTTT	CASSLRDNTEAFF
TRBV4-3	TRBJ1-6	NA	TRBD1	TGCGCCAGCAGCCAAGATACTGGGACAGGGGTTCCTCTTCCCCTCCACTTT	CASSQDTGTGVPLPLHF
TRBV28	TRBJ2-3	NA	NA	TGTGCCAGCAGCGCACCGGGTGGGACTAGCACAGATACGCAGTATTTT	CASSAPGGTSTDTQYF
TRBV9	TRBJ1-3	NA	NA	TGTGCCAGCAGCGCCGCGGGGAGGGGCTCTGGAAACACCATATATTTT	CASSAAGRGSGNTIYF
TRBV3-1/TRBV3-2	TRBJ1-1	NA	NA	TGTGCCAGCAGCCAATATGGCACGGGCAACACTGAAGCTTTCTTT	CASSQYGTGNTEAFF
TRBV6-5	TRBJ2-5	NA	NA	TGTGCCAGCAGTTACTCGGGGGGGGCGGGTGAGACCCAGTACTTC	CASSYSGGAGETQYF
TRBV9	TRBJ2-5	NA	TRBD1	TGTGCCAGCAGCGTCCGACAGGGTGGGGAGACCCAGTACTTC	CASSVRQGGETQYF
TRBV10-3	TRBJ2-4	NA	NA	TGTGCCATCAGTGAGTCTAGGTTGGAAAACATTCAGTACTTC	CAISESRLENIQYF
TRBV3-1/TRBV3-2	TRBJ2-3	once	TRBD1	TGTGCCAGCAGCCAAGTGGCGACAGGGGGCACAGATACGCAGTATTTT	CASSQVATGGTDTQYF
TRBV2	TRBJ1-4	NA	TRBD1	TGTGCCAGCAGAGGACAGGTCCGAGAAAAACTGTTTTTT	CASRGQVREKLFF
TRBV6-1	TRBJ2-1	NA	TRBD2	TGTGCCAGCAGTGAACCGGGACTAGCGGGGGGATCTGTGACTAATGAGCAGTTCTTC	CASSEPGLAGGSVTNEQFF
TRBV5-1	TRBJ1-6	NA	NA	TGCGCCAGCAGCTTGGAAGGGGAAAATTCACCCCTCCACTTT	CASSLEGENSPLHF
TRBV12-3/TRBV12-4	TRBJ2-7	NA	NA	TGTGCCAGCAGACCCGACAGTTCCTACGAGCAGTACTTC	CASRPDSSYEQYF
TRBV3-1/TRBV3-2	TRBJ2-5	NA	NA	TGTGCCAGCAGCGGGGGTTTTATAGAGACCCAGTACTTC	CASSGGFIETQYF
TRBV29-1	TRBJ1-3	NA	NA	TGCAGCGTTGCACGCGGTACTGGAAACACCATATATTTT	CSVARGTGNTIYF
TRBV7-9	TRBJ1-2	NA	NA	TGTGCCAGCAGCCATAGACAGTCTATGAGCTACACCTTC	CASSHRQSMSYTF
TRBV2	TRBJ2-7	NA	TRBD1	TGTGCCAGCAGTGATCCAGGGGGCTACGAGCAGTACTTC	CASSDPGGYEQYF